Presented here are 9 T cell receptor beta chains from one specimen sequenced in a study of control samples from healthy donors and cancer patients. TCRdb's copy holds only in-frame clones and misses some; the assay was immunoSEQ multiplex PCR. The repertoire holds approximately 230,000 clones, with over 75% as singletons. Sequences were obtained from PBMCs. The receptors here all came from a woman in her sixties or seventies with lung cancer.

The chain combines TRBV30 with TRBJ2-7; TRBD1 or TRBD2 may be the D gene (5 bases each). The CDR3 is 13 amino acids. Trimming shortened V by 3 bases and J by 2 bases, and 11 bases separated the two germline ends. CDR1 GTSNPN and CDR2 SVGIG come from the germline V gene (reference sequence). CDR3 DNA sequence: TGTGCCTGGAGAAGGGACCACCCCTACGAGCAGTACTTC. As protein: CAWRRDHPYEQYF.

J is TRBJ2-1 and V is TRBV14, with 12 bases lining up with TRBD2. Germline V gene lookup returns CDR1 SGHDN and CDR2 FVKESK. This CDR3 region has 18 residues. J gave up 6 bases and V 4 bases, and 13 bases lay outside the gene matches. The CDR3 DNA reads TGTGCCAGCAGCCCTACCCTCCGACTAGCGGGGGCTAGCAATGAGCAGTTCTTC. Its protein product is CASSPTLRLAGASNEQFF.

V usage is TRBV7-2 and J usage is TRBJ1-1, with TRBD1 as a possible D gene (6 bases). V shed 2 bases and J shed 0 bases, with 10 bases lying between them. The germline V gene has CDR1 SGHTA and CDR2 FQGNSA. CDR3 length equals 15 residues. For the CDR3, the DNA is TGTGCCAGCAGCTTACCAGGGACACTGAACACTGAAGCTTTCTTT. As protein: CASSLPGTLNTEAFF.

The rearrangement uses TRBV18 and TRBJ1-3, with D tentatively TRBD1 (5 bases). Germline values: CDR1 KGHSH, CDR2 LQKENI. V lost 3 bases and J 8 bases, leaving 14 bases between the germline ends. This CDR3 has 14 residues. CDR3 loop: CASSPGAPSDTIYF. In DNA form, the CDR3 reads TGTGCCAGCTCACCCGGGGCTCCCTCGGACACCATATATTTT.

In the case of this clone: Its ends do not fully match the called genes, so a read error is possible. The chain carries TRBV7-2 and TRBJ2-1; 9 bases fit TRBD1. CDR1 is SGHTA and CDR2 is FQGNSA in the germline V gene. The CDR3 loop spans 10 amino acids. This chain's CDR3 is CASTPGQGLF. CDR3 in DNA: TGTGCCAGCACCCCGGGACAGGGACTCTTC.

The chain recombines TRBV7-2 with TRBJ2-1, with D tentatively TRBD2 (6 bases). CDR3 size: 17 residues. Trimming pared 7 bases from V and 1 base from J, leaving 20 bases between. Germline V gene lookup returns CDR1 SGHTA and CDR2 FQGNSA. CDR3 sequence (DNA): TGTGCCAGCACCCCCCGACTAGTCTACGGTTCCTACAATGAGCAGTTCTTC. The encoded protein is CASTPRLVYGSYNEQFF.

The chain carries TRBV18 and TRBJ2-1, with a tentative D call TRBD2 (6 bases). The CDR3 extends over 15 amino acids. CDR1 and CDR2 (germline): KGHSH, LQKENI. V lost 1 base and J 0 bases, leaving 7 bases between the germline ends. The CDR3 region has the DNA TGTGCCAGCTCACCACTCGGGGGCTCCTACAATGAGCAGTTCTTC. Protein: CASSPLGGSYNEQFF.

The sample holds one count of this clone. V usage is TRBV19 and J usage is TRBJ1-1, with 11 bases lining up with TRBD1. With V trimmed by 9 bases and J by 1 base, 4 bases remained unmatched. The V gene's germline CDR1 is LNHDA and CDR2 SQIVND (reference sequence). This CDR3 region has 14 residues. For the CDR3, the DNA is TGTGCCAGCAAGGACAGGGGGCGGAACACTGAAGCTTTCTTT. As protein: CASKDRGRNTEAFF.

This rearrangement joins TRBV18 to TRBJ1-1; D ambiguous. With 2 bases removed from V and 2 bases from J, the gap between germline ends came to 9 bases. The CDR3 covers 14 residues. Germline-derived CDR1 and CDR2 are KGHSH and LQKENI. DNA for the CDR3: TGTGCCAGCTCACCAAGCGTTCGAAACACTGAAGCTTTCTTT. Translating gives CASSPSVRNTEAFF.